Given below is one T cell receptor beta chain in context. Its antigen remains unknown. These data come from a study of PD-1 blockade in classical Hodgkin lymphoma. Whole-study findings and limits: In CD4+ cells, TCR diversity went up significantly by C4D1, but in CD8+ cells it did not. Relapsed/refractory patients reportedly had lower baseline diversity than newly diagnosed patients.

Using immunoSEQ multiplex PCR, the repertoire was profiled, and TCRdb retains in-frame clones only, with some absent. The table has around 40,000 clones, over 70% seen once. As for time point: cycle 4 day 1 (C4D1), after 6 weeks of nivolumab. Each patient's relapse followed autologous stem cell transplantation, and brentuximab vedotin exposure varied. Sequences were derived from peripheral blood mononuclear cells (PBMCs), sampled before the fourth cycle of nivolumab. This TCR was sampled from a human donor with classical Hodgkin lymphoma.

The CDR3 spells CASSLQGNQPQHF. CDR3 nucleotides: TGCGCCAGCAGCTTACAGGGAAACCAGCCCCAGCATTTT. V gene TRBV10-2 combines with J gene TRBJ1-5; a possible D gene is TRBD1 (6 bases). CDR3 length: 13 amino acids. The ends were cut back, 6 bases at V and 7 bases at J, with 13 bases in the middle. Germline V CDR1 and CDR2: WSHSY, SAAADI.